What follows are 14 T cell receptor beta chains derived from one specimen sequenced in a study of response to subunit inactivated influenza vaccine. Each CDR3 protein gets one entry after TCRdb re-called the RT-PCR reads with MiXCR. This table holds roughly 500,000 distinct CDR3 sequences, about 15% found once. Sequenced here: CD4+ T cells sorted from PBMCs, sampled roughly 24 months after vaccination. The receptors were sampled from a man between 50 and 69 years old who received an inactivated influenza vaccine.

This chain uses TRBV6-1 with TRBJ2-3; 11 nucleotides align to TRBD2. Looked up from germline, CDR1 is MNHNS and CDR2 is SASEGT. V trimming: 4 bases; J trimming: 3 bases; junction bases outside the gene matches: 3. The CDR3 has 15 amino acids. The CDR3 loop is CASSVRLAGTDTQYF. The CDR3 nucleotides read TGTGCCAGCAGTGTTCGACTAGCGGGGACAGATACGCAGTATTTT.

V is TRBV12-3 or TRBV12-4 and J is TRBJ1-5; D not certain. Between the trimmed V and J ends, which lost 2 bases and 1 base, there was a span of 9 bases. CDR3 length: 15 amino acids. This chain's CDR3 is CASSLNSGSNQPQHF. The CDR3 DNA reads TGTGCCAGCAGTTTAAACAGCGGGAGCAATCAGCCCCAGCATTTT.

The table lists this clonotype with many counts. The chain uses TRBV6-6 and TRBJ1-1, with 9 positions matching TRBD1. J lost 6 bases, V lost 5 bases, and 4 bases had no gene match. This CDR3 has 13 residues. Germline V gene sequence: CDR1 MNHNY, CDR2 SVGAGI (reference sequence). The DNA of the CDR3 is TGTGCCAGCAGTCCGCGACAGGGGGCTGAAGCTTTCTTT. It codes for CASSPRQGAEAFF.

J is TRBJ1-1 and V is TRBV20-1; 9 bases agree with TRBD1. CDR1 and CDR2 from the germline V gene are DFQATT and SNEGSKA (reference sequence). This CDR3 comprises 15 residues. The junction had 9 bases not matched to a gene; V was cut back by 6 bases and J by 1 base. CDR3 coding DNA: TGCAGTGCAACAGGGGGCCGGCAGGGGAACACTGAAGCTTTCTTT. This sequence encodes CSATGGRQGNTEAFF.

A remark on this clonotype: One junction end does not reproduce the germline sequence, and a read error may be involved. This chain uses TRBV10-3 with TRBJ2-2; D call uncertain. This CDR3 spans 11 amino acids. Germline-derived CDR1 and CDR2 are ENHRY and SYGVKD. The CDR3 protein is CTITGTGELFF. In DNA form, the CDR3 reads TGTACCATCACCGGGACCGGGGAGCTGTTTTTT.

This clonotype has only a few counts. The CDR3 DNA sequence: TGCGCCAGCAGCCAAGTGTCAAGTGGCCTGGCGATGGGGCAGTATTTT. Translation gives CASSQVSSGLAMGQYF. This rearrangement joins TRBV4-3 to TRBJ2-3; unclear D gene. Deletions cut 1 base from V and 11 bases from J, with 22 bases between. The CDR3 has 16 residues. CDR1 and CDR2 from the germline V gene are LGHNA and YSLEER.

This clonotype was recorded a few times. This CDR3 is CSVEGTPGRTDTQYF. CDR3 DNA: TGCAGCGTTGAAGGGACCCCCGGGAGGACAGATACGCAGTATTTT. The chain employs TRBV29-1 and TRBJ2-3, with 7 nucleotides matching TRBD2. V shed 1 base and J 3 bases; nucleotides not matched to a gene: 7. This CDR3 has 15 residues. Per germline, CDR1 SQVTM and CDR2 ANQGSEA.

This clonotype has just a few counts. The chain couples TRBV10-3 to TRBJ2-1; D perhaps matches TRBD2 (7 bases). Trimming stripped 4 bases from V and 4 bases from J, with 14 bases between. Germline CDR1 is ENHRY and CDR2 is SYGVKD. The CDR3 has 15 amino acids. The CDR3 is CAISVGGGPYNEQFF. In DNA, the CDR3 is TGTGCCATCAGTGTAGGGGGGGGTCCTTACAATGAGCAGTTCTTC.

The V call is TRBV12-3 or TRBV12-4, the J call TRBJ1-1; 8 positions agree with TRBD1. The CDR3 length is 15 residues. J was trimmed by 8 bases and V by 3 bases; bases with no gene match: 11. In nucleotides, the CDR3 is TGTGCCAGCAGTTTTACAGGGGGGTTGTCTGCAGAAGCTTTCTTT. Its protein product is CASSFTGGLSAEAFF.

This clonotype was seen at least ten times. The chain uses TRBV20-1 and TRBJ1-2; D remains ambiguous. Germline CDR1 reads DFQATT; CDR2 reads SNEGSKA (reference sequence). The CDR3 contains 13 residues. V was trimmed by 1 base and J by 2 bases, leaving 8 bases between them. CDR3 sequence (DNA): TGCAGTGCTAGAGGGACCCTGAACTATGGCTACACCTTC. Its protein is CSARGTLNYGYTF.

This clonotype was observed at least ten times. The V and J genes are TRBV10-3 and TRBJ2-7; 11 bases agree with TRBD2. The germline V gene encodes CDR1 ENHRY and CDR2 SYGVKD. The CDR3 length is 14 residues. The J segment lost 2 bases and the V segment lost 6 bases, leaving 3 bases of the junction unmatched. CDR3: CAISPGLAAYEQYF. In DNA form, the CDR3 reads TGTGCCATCAGCCCGGGACTAGCGGCCTACGAGCAGTACTTC.

V usage is TRBV3-1 and J usage is TRBJ2-3; possibly TRBD2 for D (5 bases). CDR1 is LGHDT and CDR2 is YNNKEL in the germline V gene (reference sequence). CDR3 size: 16 residues. Trimming took 4 bases from V and 1 from J, leaving 15 bases between them. CDR3 sequence reads: CASSLGIKGGTDTQYF. The DNA for the CDR3 is TGTGCCAGCAGCCTCGGGATCAAAGGAGGCACAGATACGCAGTATTTT.

This clonotype was picked up a small number of times. The rearrangement joins TRBV12-3 or TRBV12-4 to TRBJ1-2, with TRBD1 as a possible D gene (5 bases). V was trimmed by 8 bases and J by 4 bases, leaving 14 bases between them. CDR3 length equals 13 residues. CDR3 nucleotides: TGTGCCAGCGACTTGTCCGGGGGCTATGGCTACACCTTC. This encodes CASDLSGGYGYTF.

This clonotype was seen more than once but under ten times. V usage is TRBV3-1 and J usage is TRBJ2-7; no clear D. The length of the CDR3 is 13 residues. The germline V and J ends were trimmed by 1 base and 6 bases, with 10 bases remaining between them. Looked up from germline, CDR1 is LGHDT and CDR2 is YNNKEL (reference sequence). The CDR3 here is CASSQVLAAEQYF. Here the CDR3 DNA reads TGTGCCAGCAGCCAAGTATTGGCAGCCGAGCAGTACTTC.